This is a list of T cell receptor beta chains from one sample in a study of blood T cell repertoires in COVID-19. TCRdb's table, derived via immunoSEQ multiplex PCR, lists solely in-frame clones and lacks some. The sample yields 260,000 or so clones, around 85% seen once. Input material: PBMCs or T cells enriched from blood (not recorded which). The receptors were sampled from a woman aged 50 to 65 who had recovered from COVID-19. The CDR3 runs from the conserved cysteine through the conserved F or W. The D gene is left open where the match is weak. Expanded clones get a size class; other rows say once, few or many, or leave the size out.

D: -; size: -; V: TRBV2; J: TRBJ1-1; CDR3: CASLATGHSNTEAFF; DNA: TGTGCCAGTCTAGCTACAGGGCATTCGAACACTGAAGCTTTCTTT
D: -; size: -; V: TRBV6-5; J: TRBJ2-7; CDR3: CASSPRRGGGYEQYF; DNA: TGTGCCAGCAGTCCACGGCGGGGTGGGGGCTACGAGCAGTACTTC
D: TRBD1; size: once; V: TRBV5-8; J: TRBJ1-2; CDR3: CASSLGQGADYGYTF; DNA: TGTGCCAGCAGCTTGGGACAGGGGGCCGACTATGGCTACACCTTC
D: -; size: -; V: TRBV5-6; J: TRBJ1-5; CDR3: CASSLMAPYSNQPQHF; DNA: TGTGCCAGCAGCTTGATGGCACCTTATAGCAATCAGCCCCAGCATTTT
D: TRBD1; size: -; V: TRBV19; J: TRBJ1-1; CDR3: CAAGQGANGNTEAFF; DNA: TGTGCCGCCGGACAGGGGGCTAACGGGAACACTGAAGCTTTCTTT
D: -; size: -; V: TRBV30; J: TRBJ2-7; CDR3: CAWSRWQGISYEQYF; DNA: TGTGCCTGGAGTAGGTGGCAGGGCATCTCCTACGAGCAGTACTTC
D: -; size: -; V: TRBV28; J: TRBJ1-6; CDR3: CASRQTNSPLHF; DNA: TGTGCCAGCAGACAAACTAATTCACCCCTCCACTTT
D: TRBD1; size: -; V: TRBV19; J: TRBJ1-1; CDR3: CASTNRGTEAFF; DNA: TGTGCCAGTACCAACAGGGGAACTGAAGCTTTCTTT
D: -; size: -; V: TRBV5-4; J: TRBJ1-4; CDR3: CASSLAGTNEKLFF; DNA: TGTGCCAGCAGCTTGGCGGGGACTAATGAAAAACTGTTTTTT
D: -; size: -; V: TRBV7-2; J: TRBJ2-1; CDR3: CASSLPDYYSYNEQFF; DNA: TGTGCCAGCAGCTTACCCGATTACTATTCCTACAATGAGCAGTTCTTC
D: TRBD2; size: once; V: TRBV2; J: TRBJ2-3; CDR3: CASRRGLAGRTDTQYF; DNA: TGTGCCAGCAGGCGGGGACTAGCGGGGCGCACAGATACGCAGTATTTT
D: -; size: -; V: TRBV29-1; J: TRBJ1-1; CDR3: CSVPRTGNTEAFF; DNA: TGCAGCGTCCCAAGGACGGGAAACACTGAAGCTTTCTTT
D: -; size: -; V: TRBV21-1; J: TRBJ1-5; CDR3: CASSTRQNQPQHF; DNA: TGTGCCAGCAGCACGAGACAGAATCAGCCCCAGCATTTT
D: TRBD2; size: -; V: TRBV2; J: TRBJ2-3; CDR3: CASSERGGSTDTQYF; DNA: TGTGCCAGCAGTGAGCGGGGGGGCAGCACAGATACGCAGTATTTT
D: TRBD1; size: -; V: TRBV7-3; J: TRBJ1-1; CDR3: CASSANRGQTEAFF; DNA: TGTGCCAGCAGCGCAAACAGGGGGCAAACTGAAGCTTTCTTT
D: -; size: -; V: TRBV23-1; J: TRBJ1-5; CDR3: CASSQSEGTPDNQPQHF; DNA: TGCGCCAGCAGTCAATCAGAAGGGACACCCGACAATCAGCCCCAGCATTTT
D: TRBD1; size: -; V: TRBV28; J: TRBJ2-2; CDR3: CASSLGTGLTGELFF; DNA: TGTGCCAGCAGTTTAGGGACAGGGCTCACCGGGGAGCTGTTTTTT
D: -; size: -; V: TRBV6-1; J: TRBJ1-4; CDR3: CASSEKWQALNEKLFF; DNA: TGTGCCAGCAGTGAAAAATGGCAGGCTTTAAATGAAAAACTGTTTTTT
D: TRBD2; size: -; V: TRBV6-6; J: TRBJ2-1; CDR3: CASDPGGSSYNEQFF; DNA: TGTGCCAGCGACCCGGGGGGTAGCTCCTACAATGAGCAGTTCTTC
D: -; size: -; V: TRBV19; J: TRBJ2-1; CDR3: CASSRQFNEQFF; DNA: TGTGCCAGTAGTCGTCAGTTTAATGAGCAGTTCTTC
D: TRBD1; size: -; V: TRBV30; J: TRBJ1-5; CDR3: CAWSVRDRETPQHF; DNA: TGTGCCTGGAGTGTCCGGGACAGGGAGACGCCCCAGCATTTT
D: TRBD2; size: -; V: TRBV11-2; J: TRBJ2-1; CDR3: CASSYGTSGGSSYNEQFF; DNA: TGTGCCAGCAGCTATGGGACTAGCGGGGGGAGCTCCTACAATGAGCAGTTCTTC
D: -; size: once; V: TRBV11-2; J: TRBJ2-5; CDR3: CASSLGDSKEETQYF; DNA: TGTGCCAGCAGCTTAGGGGACTCGAAGGAAGAGACCCAGTACTTC
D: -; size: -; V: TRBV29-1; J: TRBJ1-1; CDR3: CSVDGGWTEAFF; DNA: TGCAGCGTTGATGGGGGGTGGACTGAAGCTTTCTTT
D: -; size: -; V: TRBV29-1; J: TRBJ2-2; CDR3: CSVGEGGANGELFF; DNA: TGCAGCGTTGGGGAAGGGGGAGCGAACGGGGAGCTGTTTTTT
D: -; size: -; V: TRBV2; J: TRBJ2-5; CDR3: CASQVSLQETQYF; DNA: TGTGCCAGCCAGGTATCTCTCCAAGAGACCCAGTACTTC
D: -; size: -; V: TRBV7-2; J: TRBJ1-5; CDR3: CASSPRQHQPQHF; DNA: TGTGCCAGCAGTCCGAGACAGCATCAGCCCCAGCATTTT
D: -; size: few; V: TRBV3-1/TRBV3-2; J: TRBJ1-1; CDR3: CASSQDPSEAFF; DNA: TGTGCCAGCAGCCAAGATCCCAGTGAAGCTTTCTTT
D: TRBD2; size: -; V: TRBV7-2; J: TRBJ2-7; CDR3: CASRPSGGYYEQYF; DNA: TGTGCCAGCAGACCAAGCGGGGGATACTACGAGCAGTACTTC
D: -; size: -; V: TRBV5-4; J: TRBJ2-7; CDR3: CASSLWGGNNYEQYF; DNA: TGTGCCAGCAGCTTGTGGGGCGGGAACAACTACGAGCAGTACTTC
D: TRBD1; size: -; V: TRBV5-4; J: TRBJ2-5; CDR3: CASSSRQGLTQETQYF; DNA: TGTGCCAGCAGCTCTCGACAGGGCTTGACCCAAGAGACCCAGTACTTC
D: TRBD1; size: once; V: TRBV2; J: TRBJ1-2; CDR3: CASRGTGIGYTF; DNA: TGTGCCAGCAGGGGGACAGGGATCGGCTACACCTTC
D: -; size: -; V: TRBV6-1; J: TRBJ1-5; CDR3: CASSEERDQPQHF; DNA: TGTGCCAGCAGTGAAGAGAGGGATCAGCCCCAGCATTTT
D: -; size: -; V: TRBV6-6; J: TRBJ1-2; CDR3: CASSRDTVQGYTF; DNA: TGTGCCAGCAGCCGGGACACGGTTCAGGGCTACACCTTC
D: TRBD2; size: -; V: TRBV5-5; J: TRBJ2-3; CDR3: CASSLELAGGSLSTDTQYF; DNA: TGTGCCAGCAGCTTGGAATTAGCGGGGGGCAGCCTTAGCACAGATACGCAGTATTTT
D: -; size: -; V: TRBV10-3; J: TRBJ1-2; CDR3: CAISESTVNYGYTF; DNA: TGTGCCATCAGTGAGTCGACAGTGAACTATGGCTACACCTTC
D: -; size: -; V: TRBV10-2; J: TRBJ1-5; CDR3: CASSAGTNQPQHF; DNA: TGCGCCAGCAGTGCAGGCACCAATCAGCCCCAGCATTTT
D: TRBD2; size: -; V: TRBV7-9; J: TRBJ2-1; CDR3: CASSFSGSVGNEQFF; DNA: TGTGCCAGCAGCTTCAGCGGGAGCGTGGGCAATGAGCAGTTCTTC
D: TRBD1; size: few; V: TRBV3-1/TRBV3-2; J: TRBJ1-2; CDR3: CASSQTGDGYTF; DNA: TGTGCCAGCAGCCAAACAGGGGACGGCTACACCTTC
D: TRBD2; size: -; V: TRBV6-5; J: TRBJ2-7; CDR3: CASTSGVLYEQYF; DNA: TGTGCCAGTACTAGCGGGGTTCTATACGAGCAGTACTTC
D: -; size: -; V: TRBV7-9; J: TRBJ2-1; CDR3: CASSFRGGGNEQFF; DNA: TGTGCCAGCAGTTTTCGGGGTGGAGGCAATGAGCAGTTCTTC
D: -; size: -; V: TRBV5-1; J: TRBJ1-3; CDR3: CASSPLTGISGNTIYF; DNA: TGCGCCAGCAGCCCCTTAACAGGCATCTCTGGAAACACCATATATTTT
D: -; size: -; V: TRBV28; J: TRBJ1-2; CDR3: CASSPPLTENYGYTF; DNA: TGTGCCAGCAGTCCTCCCTTGACGGAGAACTATGGCTACACCTTC